This T cell receptor (beta chain) was recovered during a study of blood T cell repertoires in COVID-19. Profiling relied on immunoSEQ multiplex PCR, and the TCRdb table lists in-frame clones only, not all of them. The table has fewer than 200,000 clones, more than 70% seen once; the top ten hold approximately 18%. Germline V gene sequence: CDR1 KGHSH, CDR2 LQKENI. With 3 bases clipped from V and 8 bases from J, the junction kept 9 bases outside the gene matches. The CDR3 is made up of 15 amino acids. Resolution of symptoms, clearance, or two negative PCRs was present in recovered Cohort 3 donors. The sample taken for sequencing was PBMCs or T cells enriched from blood (not recorded which). The rearrangement links TRBV18 to TRBJ1-4; TRBD1 aligns across 7 bases. This clonotype was sampled from a man aged 60-69 years who had recovered from COVID-19. The CDR3 DNA follows: TGTGCCAGCTCACCCGGAGGGACAGCAAAAGAAAAACTGTTTTTT. This sequence encodes CASSPGGTAKEKLFF. Complete variable domain (other parts from reference TRBV18 and TRBJ1-4): NAGVMQNPRHLVRRRGQEARLRCSPMKGHSHVYWYRQLPEEGLKFMVYLQKENIIDESGMPKERFSAEFPKEGPSILRIQQVVRGDSAAYFCASSPGGTAKEKLFFGSGTQLSVL.